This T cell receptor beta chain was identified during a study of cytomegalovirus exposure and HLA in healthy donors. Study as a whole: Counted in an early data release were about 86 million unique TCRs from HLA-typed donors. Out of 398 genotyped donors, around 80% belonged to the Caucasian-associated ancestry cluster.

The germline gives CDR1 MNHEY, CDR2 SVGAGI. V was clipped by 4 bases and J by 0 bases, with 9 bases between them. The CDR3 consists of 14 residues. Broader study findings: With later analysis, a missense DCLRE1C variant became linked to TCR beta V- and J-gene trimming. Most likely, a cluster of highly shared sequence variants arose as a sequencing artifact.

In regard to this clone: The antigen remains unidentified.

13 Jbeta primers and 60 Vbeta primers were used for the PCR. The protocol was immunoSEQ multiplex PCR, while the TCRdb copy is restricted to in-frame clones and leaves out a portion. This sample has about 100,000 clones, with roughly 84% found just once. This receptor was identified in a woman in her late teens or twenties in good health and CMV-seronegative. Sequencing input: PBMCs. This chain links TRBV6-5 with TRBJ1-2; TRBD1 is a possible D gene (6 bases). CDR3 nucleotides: TGTGCCAGCAGTTTGGACAGAACTAACTATGGCTACACCTTC. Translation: CASSLDRTNYGYTF.